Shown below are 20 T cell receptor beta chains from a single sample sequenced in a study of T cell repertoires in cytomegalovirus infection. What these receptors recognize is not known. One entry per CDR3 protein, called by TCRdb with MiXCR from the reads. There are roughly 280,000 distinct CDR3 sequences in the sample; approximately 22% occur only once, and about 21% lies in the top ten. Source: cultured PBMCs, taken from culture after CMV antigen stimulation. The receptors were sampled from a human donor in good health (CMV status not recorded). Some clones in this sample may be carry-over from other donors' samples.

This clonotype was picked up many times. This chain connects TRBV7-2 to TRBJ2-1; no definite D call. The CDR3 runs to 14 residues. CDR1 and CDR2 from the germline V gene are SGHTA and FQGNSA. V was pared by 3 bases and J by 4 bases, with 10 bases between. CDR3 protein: CASSLFKGYNEQFF. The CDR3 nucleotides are TGTGCCAGCAGCTTGTTTAAAGGATACAATGAGCAGTTCTTC.

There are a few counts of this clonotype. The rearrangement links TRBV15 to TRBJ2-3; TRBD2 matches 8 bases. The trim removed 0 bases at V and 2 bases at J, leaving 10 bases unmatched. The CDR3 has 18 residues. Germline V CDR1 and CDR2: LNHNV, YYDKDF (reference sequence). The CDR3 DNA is TGTGCCACCAGCAGAGATAGGAGCGGGAGACGTTTCACAGATACGCAGTATTTT. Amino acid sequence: CATSRDRSGRRFTDTQYF.

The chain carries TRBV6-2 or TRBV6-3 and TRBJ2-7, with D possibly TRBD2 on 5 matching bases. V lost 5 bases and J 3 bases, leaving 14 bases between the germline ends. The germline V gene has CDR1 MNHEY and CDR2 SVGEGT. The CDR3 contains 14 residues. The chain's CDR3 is CASSDGLGYYEQYV. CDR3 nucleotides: TGTGCCAGCAGTGATGGACTGGGCTACTACGAGCAGTACGTC.

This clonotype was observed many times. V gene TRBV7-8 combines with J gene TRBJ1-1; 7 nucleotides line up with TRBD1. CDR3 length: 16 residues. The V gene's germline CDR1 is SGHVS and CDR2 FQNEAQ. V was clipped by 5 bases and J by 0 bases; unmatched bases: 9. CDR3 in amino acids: CASSPLTGTMNTEAFF. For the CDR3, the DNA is TGTGCCAGCAGCCCGTTGACAGGGACAATGAACACTGAAGCTTTCTTT.

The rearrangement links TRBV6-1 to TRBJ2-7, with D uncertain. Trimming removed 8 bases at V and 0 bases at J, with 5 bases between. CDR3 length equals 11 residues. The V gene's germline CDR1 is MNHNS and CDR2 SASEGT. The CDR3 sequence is CASDYSYEQYF. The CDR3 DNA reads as TGTGCCAGCGATTACTCCTACGAGCAGTACTTC.

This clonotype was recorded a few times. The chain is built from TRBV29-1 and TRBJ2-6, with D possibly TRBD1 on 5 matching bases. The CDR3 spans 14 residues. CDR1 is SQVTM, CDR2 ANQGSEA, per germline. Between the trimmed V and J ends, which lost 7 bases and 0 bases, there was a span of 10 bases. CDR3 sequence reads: CSARQLSGANVLTF. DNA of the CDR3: TGCAGCGCCCGACAGCTCTCTGGGGCCAACGTCCTGACTTTC.

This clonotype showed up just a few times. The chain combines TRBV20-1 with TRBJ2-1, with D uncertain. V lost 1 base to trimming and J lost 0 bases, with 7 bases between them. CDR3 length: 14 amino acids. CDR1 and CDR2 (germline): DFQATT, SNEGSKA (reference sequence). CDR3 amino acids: CSARVVASYNEQFF. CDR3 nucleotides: TGCAGTGCTAGAGTTGTAGCCTCCTACAATGAGCAGTTCTTC.

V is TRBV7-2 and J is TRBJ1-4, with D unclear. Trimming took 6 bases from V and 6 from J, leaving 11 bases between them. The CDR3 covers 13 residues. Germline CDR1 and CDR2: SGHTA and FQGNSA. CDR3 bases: TGTGCCAGCAGTTTAACCGCCTATGAAAAACTGTTTTTT. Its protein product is CASSLTAYEKLFF.

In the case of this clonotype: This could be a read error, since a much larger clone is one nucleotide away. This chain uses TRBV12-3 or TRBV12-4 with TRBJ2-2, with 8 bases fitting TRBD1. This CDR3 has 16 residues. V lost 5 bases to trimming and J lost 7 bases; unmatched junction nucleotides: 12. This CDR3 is CASSPGQGSTSGELFF. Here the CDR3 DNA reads TGTGCCAGCAGTCCCGGACAGGGTTCGACCAGCGGGGAGCTGTTTTTT.

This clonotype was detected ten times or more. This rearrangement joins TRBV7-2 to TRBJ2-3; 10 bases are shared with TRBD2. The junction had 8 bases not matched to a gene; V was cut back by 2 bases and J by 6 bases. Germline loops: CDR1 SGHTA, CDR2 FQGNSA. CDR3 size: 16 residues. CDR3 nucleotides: TGTGCCAGCAGCTTAAGAGCGGGAGGGCCTGGGGATACGCAGTATTTT. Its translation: CASSLRAGGPGDTQYF.

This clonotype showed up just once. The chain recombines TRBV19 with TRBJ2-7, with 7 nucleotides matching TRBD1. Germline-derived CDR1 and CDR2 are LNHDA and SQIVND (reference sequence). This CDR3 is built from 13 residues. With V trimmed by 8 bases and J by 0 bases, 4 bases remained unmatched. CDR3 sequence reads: CASGTAFSYEQYF. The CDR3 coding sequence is TGTGCCAGTGGGACAGCCTTCTCCTACGAGCAGTACTTC.

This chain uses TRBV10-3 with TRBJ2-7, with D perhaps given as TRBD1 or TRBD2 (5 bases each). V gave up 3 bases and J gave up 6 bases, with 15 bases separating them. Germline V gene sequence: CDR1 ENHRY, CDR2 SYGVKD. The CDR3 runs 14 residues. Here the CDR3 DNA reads TGTGCCATCAGTGACCCCTCTCGGGGCTCCGAGCAGTACTTC. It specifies CAISDPSRGSEQYF.

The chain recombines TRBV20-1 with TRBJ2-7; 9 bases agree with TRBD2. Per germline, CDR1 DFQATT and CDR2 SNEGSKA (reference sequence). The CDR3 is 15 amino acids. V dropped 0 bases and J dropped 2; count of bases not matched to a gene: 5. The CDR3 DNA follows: TGCAGTGCTAGAGATGGGACTAGCACCACCTACGAGCAGTACTTC. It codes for CSARDGTSTTYEQYF.

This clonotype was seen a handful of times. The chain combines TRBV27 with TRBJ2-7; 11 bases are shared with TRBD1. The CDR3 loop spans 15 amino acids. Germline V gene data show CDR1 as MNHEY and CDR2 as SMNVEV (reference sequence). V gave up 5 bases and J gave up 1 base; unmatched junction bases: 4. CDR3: CASSQGQGASYEQYV. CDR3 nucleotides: TGTGCCAGCAGTCAAGGACAGGGGGCATCCTACGAGCAGTACGTC.

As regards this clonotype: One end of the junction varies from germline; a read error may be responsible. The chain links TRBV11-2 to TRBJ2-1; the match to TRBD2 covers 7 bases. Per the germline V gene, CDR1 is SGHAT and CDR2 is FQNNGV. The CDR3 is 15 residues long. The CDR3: CASSLGGSRYNEQFF. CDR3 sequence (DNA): TGTGCCAGCAGTTTAGGCGGGAGCCGTTACAATGAGCAGTTCTTC.

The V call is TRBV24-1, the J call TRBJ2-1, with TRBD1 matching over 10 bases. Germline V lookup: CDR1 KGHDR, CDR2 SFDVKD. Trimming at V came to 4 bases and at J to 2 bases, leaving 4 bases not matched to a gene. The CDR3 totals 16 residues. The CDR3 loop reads CATSDTGTGAYNEQFF. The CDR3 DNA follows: TGTGCCACCAGTGACACCGGGACAGGGGCCTACAATGAGCAGTTCTTC.

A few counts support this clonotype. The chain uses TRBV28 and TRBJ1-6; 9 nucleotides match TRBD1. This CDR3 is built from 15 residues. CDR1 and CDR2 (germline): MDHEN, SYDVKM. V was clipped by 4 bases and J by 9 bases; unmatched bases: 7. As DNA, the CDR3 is TGTGCCAGCAGTTCTTACGGACAGGGGTCTTCACCCCTCCACTTT. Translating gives CASSSYGQGSSPLHF.

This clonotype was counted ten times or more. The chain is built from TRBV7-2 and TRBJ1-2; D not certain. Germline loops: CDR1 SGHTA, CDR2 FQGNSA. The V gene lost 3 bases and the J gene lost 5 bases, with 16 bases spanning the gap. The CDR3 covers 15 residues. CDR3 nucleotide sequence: TGTGCCAGCAGCTTTGTATTGGACCCATGGTATGGCTACACCTTC. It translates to CASSFVLDPWYGYTF.

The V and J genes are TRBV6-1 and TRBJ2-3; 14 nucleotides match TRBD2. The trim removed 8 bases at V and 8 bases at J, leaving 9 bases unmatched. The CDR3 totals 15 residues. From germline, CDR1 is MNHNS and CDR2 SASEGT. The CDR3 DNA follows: TGTGCCAGCTCCGCCGGGACTAGCGGGAGTGGTACGCAGTATTTT. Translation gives CASSAGTSGSGTQYF.

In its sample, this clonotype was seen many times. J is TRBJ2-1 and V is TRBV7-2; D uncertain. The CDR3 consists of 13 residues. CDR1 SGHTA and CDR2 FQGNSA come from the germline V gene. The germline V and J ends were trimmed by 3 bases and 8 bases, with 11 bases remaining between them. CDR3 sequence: CASSFGSWDEQFF. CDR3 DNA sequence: TGTGCCAGCAGCTTTGGTAGCTGGGATGAGCAGTTCTTC.